This passage covers 6 T cell receptor beta chains from one sample sequenced in a study of identical twins. Each CDR3 protein gets one entry after TCRdb re-called the 5' RACE reads with MiXCR. This table has 200,000 to 300,000 distinct CDR3 sequences, 10% to 13% appearing once. The specimen sequenced was memory T cells sorted from blood. The receptor source for this set is a man aged 50 or older in good health.

This clonotype has more than one count but fewer than ten. The chain couples TRBV24-1 to TRBJ2-1; 9 bases are a match to TRBD2. The V gene's germline CDR1 is KGHDR and CDR2 SFDVKD. The ends lost 4 bases at V and 3 bases at J; junction bases unmatched: 3. The CDR3 extends over 15 amino acids. The chain's CDR3 is CATSEGSGSYNEQFF. The CDR3 DNA is TGTGCCACCAGTGAGGGTAGCGGGAGCTACAATGAGCAGTTCTTC.

The chain couples TRBV7-2 to TRBJ2-5, with 10 bases that match TRBD2. The ends lost 5 bases at V and 4 bases at J; junction bases unmatched: 10. CDR1 and CDR2 from the germline V gene are SGHTA and FQGNSA. The CDR3 is 16 residues long. CDR3 protein: CASSEGASGRGETQYF. In DNA, the CDR3 is TGTGCCAGCAGCGAGGGGGCTAGCGGGAGAGGAGAGACCCAGTACTTC.

This clonotype was observed a few times. The chain couples TRBV7-9 to TRBJ2-7, with D perhaps TRBD1 or TRBD2 (5 bases each). V was cut by 3 bases and J by 5 bases, with 14 bases left in between. The CDR3 runs to 14 residues. Per germline, CDR1 SEHNR and CDR2 FQNEAQ (reference sequence). CDR3 DNA sequence: TGTGCCAGCAGCTTGGGGACGGTACGCGACGAGCAGTACTTC. Translation gives CASSLGTVRDEQYF.

The chain employs TRBV18 and TRBJ1-2, with D unclear. There are 15 residues in the CDR3. Trimming removed 5 bases at V and 2 bases at J, with 15 bases between. Germline values: CDR1 KGHSH, CDR2 LQKENI. The CDR3 reads CASSSGSLLNYGYTF. The CDR3 DNA is TGTGCCAGCTCAAGCGGGAGTCTGCTAAACTATGGCTACACCTTC.

This clonotype was counted between two and nine times. The chain is built from TRBV11-2 and TRBJ2-7, with TRBD2 matching 9 bases. The CDR3 runs 19 residues. The V gene end was trimmed by 5 bases and the J gene end by 6 bases; junction bases not matched to a gene: 23. Germline CDR1 is SGHAT and CDR2 is FQNNGV. The DNA for the CDR3 is TGTGCCAGCAGCCCATGGGTCCCTTATGTATTAGCGGGAGAGTTCGAGCAGTACTTC. Residues: CASSPWVPYVLAGEFEQYF.

The chain recombines TRBV27 with TRBJ2-5, with 8 bases identical to TRBD2. Looked up from germline, CDR1 is MNHEY and CDR2 is SMNVEV (reference sequence). The CDR3 runs to 18 residues. J lost 4 bases, V lost 6 bases, and 19 bases had no gene match. The CDR3 loop reads CASSPRERGFSSIETQYF. Here the CDR3 DNA reads TGTGCCAGCAGCCCCAGGGAGCGGGGGTTTTCGAGTATAGAGACCCAGTACTTC.